Below, 9 T cell receptor beta chains from the same sample are listed, as sequenced in a study of blood T cell repertoires in COVID-19. Data came from immunoSEQ multiplex PCR; TCRdb stores just in-frame clones and leaves some out. Here the sample spans some 93,000 clones, roughly 86% being singletons. Sequencing was carried out using peripheral blood. The receptors shown here come from a man aged 45-65 years with acute or convalescent COVID-19.

This clone came up once. DNA for the CDR3: TGTGCCAGCAGCTTATCGACTAGTTACAATGAGCAGTTCTTC. Amino acids: CASSLSTSYNEQFF. V is TRBV7-9 and J is TRBJ2-1; D might be TRBD2 (6 bases). The CDR3 extends over 14 amino acids. V lost 2 bases, J lost 4 bases, and 9 bases lay in between. Per germline, CDR1 SEHNR and CDR2 FQNEAQ (reference sequence).

The gene calls are TRBV19 and TRBJ1-5, with a tentative D call TRBD1 (6 bases). The germline gives CDR1 LNHDA, CDR2 SQIVND (reference sequence). V was shortened by 4 bases and J by 5 bases, with 9 bases between the two germline ends. The CDR3 spans 13 residues. The CDR3 sequence: CASSKQGDQPQHF. In DNA form, the CDR3 reads TGTGCCAGTAGTAAACAGGGAGATCAGCCCCAGCATTTT.

The chain employs TRBV12-3 or TRBV12-4 and TRBJ1-2; D is undetermined. The CDR3 extends over 12 amino acids. Trimming shortened V by 5 bases and J by 4 bases, and 8 bases separated the two germline ends. The CDR3 DNA sequence: TGTGCCAGCAGTCGCGGGGTCTATGGCTACACCTTC. Its translation: CASSRGVYGYTF.

The count of this clone is one. This rearrangement joins TRBV7-8 to TRBJ1-2, with TRBD1 identical over 8 bases. Germline lookup yields CDR1 SGHVS and CDR2 FQNEAQ. The trim removed 1 base at V and 4 bases at J, leaving 2 bases unmatched. This CDR3 has 14 amino acids. Here the CDR3 reads CASSLGQGAYGYTF. The CDR3 DNA reads TGTGCCAGCAGCTTAGGGCAGGGGGCCTATGGCTACACCTTC. Combining the CDR3 with reference TRBV7-8 and TRBJ1-2 gives the whole variable domain GAGVSQSPRYKVAKRGQDVALRCDPISGHVSLFWYQQALGQGPEFLTYFQNEAQLDKSGLPSDRFFAERPEGSVSTLKIQRTQQEDSAVYLCASSLGQGAYGYTFGSGTRLTVV.

The V call is TRBV2, the J call TRBJ2-7, with D perhaps TRBD1 (5 bases). Germline values: CDR1 SNHLY, CDR2 FYNNEI. Deletions cut 4 bases from V and 0 bases from J, with 10 bases between. The CDR3 is 14 amino acids. Here the CDR3 reads CASSVTAPSYEQYF. The CDR3, as DNA: TGTGCCAGCAGTGTGACAGCCCCCTCCTACGAGCAGTACTTC.

The chain combines TRBV7-3 with TRBJ2-1, with 8 bases identical to TRBD1. The germline gives CDR1 SGHTA, CDR2 FQGTGA. After removal of 8 bases from V and 6 bases from J, the junction contained 6 bases not matched to a gene. The CDR3 has 13 residues. The DNA for the CDR3 is TGTGCCAGCGGACCCACAGGGGGCAATGAGCAGTTCTTC. This sequence encodes CASGPTGGNEQFF.

The chain is built from TRBV20-1 and TRBJ2-7; TRBD2 aligns across 8 bases. The CDR3 has 11 amino acids. V lost 6 bases, J lost 3 bases, and 1 base stayed unmatched. Germline V lookup: CDR1 DFQATT, CDR2 SNEGSKA (reference sequence). The CDR3 nucleotides read TGCAGTGCAGCGGGAGTCTACGAGCAGTACTTC. Amino acid sequence: CSAAGVYEQYF.

This clone was seen only once. The chain employs TRBV6-4 and TRBJ2-2; 15 bases are shared with TRBD2. Trimming took 5 bases from V and 4 from J; bases not matched to a gene: 5. This CDR3 is built from 17 residues. Germline CDR1 reads MRHNA; CDR2 reads SNTAGT. In DNA, the CDR3 is TGTGCCAGCAGTCTAGGACTAGCGGGAGGGCCCACCGGGGAGCTGTTTTTT. Protein sequence: CASSLGLAGGPTGELFF.

The gene calls are TRBV4-1 and TRBJ2-4; 8 positions match TRBD2. The CDR3 has 17 residues. Germline trimming cut 4 bases from V and 0 bases from J; bases unmatched to any gene: 8. Germline V gene sequence: CDR1 MGHRA, CDR2 YSYEKL. CDR3 sequence (DNA): TGCGCCAGCAGCCTAAGTGCCGGGGGGGAAGCCAAAAACATTCAGTACTTC. Translating it yields CASSLSAGGEAKNIQYF.